This TCR beta chain was documented in a study of regulatory T cells in long-lasting Graves disease. As for the study in general: Over 5 years of antithyroid drugs with positive TSH receptor antibodies was taken to mean persistent Graves' disease. Points from the study as a whole: Patients with persistent disease shared under 3,500 public clonotypes, outpacing the approximately 920 shared by new patients. The TCR repertoire of persistent Graves' patients was less diverse than that of newly diagnosed ones.

Noted time point: persistent/refractory GD, antithyroid drugs over 5 years with positive TRAb. With RNA extracted from PBMCs as input, the TCR library was made. Graves' disease was diagnosed by American Thyroid Association guidelines. Arm-PCR of CDR3 regions and iRepertoire HTBI primers were the basis on which TCR beta libraries were built. Each CDR3 protein gets one entry after TCRdb re-called the multiplex PCR reads with MiXCR. The sample lists 390,000 or so distinct CDR3 sequences, more than 20% occurring once. V lost 3 bases and J 1 base, leaving 10 bases between the germline ends. The CDR3 has 15 amino acids. The germline CDR1 and CDR2 sequences are MNHEY and SMNVEV (reference sequence). This clonotype was counted ten times or more. Its antigen is still unknown.

This chain connects TRBV27 to TRBJ1-5; D might be TRBD1 (6 bases). The sequence was collected from a woman aged 40 to 49 with Graves disease. The source was peripheral blood mononuclear cells (PBMCs), collected when the disease was refractory, from a patient treated with antithyroid drugs. CDR3 bases: TGTGCCAGCAGTTTCAGGGGATTGAGCAATCAGCCCCAGCATTTT. Translating gives CASSFRGLSNQPQHF.